This T cell receptor beta chain originates from a study of OX40 agonist ivuxolimab in advanced cancers. Note on this clone: Its target is unknown.

The protocol was immunoSEQ multiplex PCR, while the TCRdb copy is restricted to in-frame clones and leaves out a portion. The sample consists of about 41,000 clones, around 92% of them appearing once. V lost 4 bases, J lost 7 bases, and 11 bases lay in between. The CDR3 spans 12 residues. Germline values: CDR1 SQVTM, CDR2 ANQGSEA. Overall study results and limits: Partial responders at 0.1-3.0 mg/kg showed near-lowest clonal expansion.

V gene TRBV29-1 combines with J gene TRBJ2-1, with D hard to call. This clonotype was sampled from an adult with an advanced solid tumor such as melanoma, head and neck, liver or kidney cancer. Sequenced material: CD4+ or CD8+ T cells sorted from blood, taken in a trial of the OX40 agonist ivuxolimab. In nucleotides, the CDR3 is TGCAGCGTTGCGCCTACAGTTAATGAGCAGTTCTTC. Amino acids: CSVAPTVNEQFF.